These 6 T cell receptor beta chains originate from one sample sequenced in a study of PD-1 blockade in classical Hodgkin lymphoma. Time point denoted: cycle 4 day 1 (C4D1), after five to seven weeks of nivolumab. Every patient was affected by relapse after autologous stem cell transplantation, while exposure to brentuximab vedotin was not uniform. Sequencing was performed with immunoSEQ multiplex PCR; in TCRdb, only in-frame clones are kept and a portion is missing. Counted here are over 85,000 clones, about nine tenths occurring once; the ten biggest clones make up around 3%. The sequences come from peripheral blood mononuclear cells (PBMCs), collected before the fourth cycle of nivolumab. These receptors came from a human donor with classical Hodgkin lymphoma.

The chain carries TRBV5-4 and TRBJ2-1; D could derive from TRBD1 or TRBD2 (5 bases each). The CDR3 has 15 residues. Germline V lookup: CDR1 SGHNT, CDR2 YYREEE (reference sequence). V lost 4 bases and J lost 5, with 16 bases in between. CDR3 loop: CASSLAGTGNNEQFF. As DNA, the CDR3 is TGTGCCAGCAGCCTAGCCGGGACGGGAAACAATGAGCAGTTCTTC.

V usage is TRBV19 and J usage is TRBJ1-4; TRBD1 might be the D (5 bases). CDR1 and CDR2 (germline): LNHDA, SQIVND (reference sequence). Deletions cut 3 bases from V and 3 bases from J, with 11 bases between. The CDR3 extends over 15 amino acids. CDR3 sequence reads: CASSMGGTSNEKLFF. The CDR3 DNA sequence: TGTGCCAGTAGTATGGGCGGGACCTCTAATGAAAAACTGTTTTTT.

The chain recombines TRBV19 with TRBJ1-1; D is unresolved. V shed 0 bases and J shed 8 bases, with 13 bases lying between them. Germline loops: CDR1 LNHDA, CDR2 SQIVND (reference sequence). The CDR3 has 14 amino acids. The CDR3 protein is CASSIDRQVVEAFF. CDR3 nucleotides: TGTGCCAGTAGTATAGATCGCCAGGTGGTAGAAGCTTTCTTT.

This chain connects TRBV7-3 to TRBJ1-2; D gene ambiguous. The V gene's germline CDR1 is SGHTA and CDR2 FQGTGA. Trimming shortened V by 5 bases and J by 0 bases, and 10 bases separated the two germline ends. This CDR3 is 14 amino acids long. The CDR3 spells CASSQDGANYGYTF. The CDR3 nucleotides are TGTGCCAGCAGCCAGGACGGCGCTAACTATGGCTACACCTTC.

The chain links TRBV6-4 to TRBJ2-3; TRBD1 matches 8 bases. The length of the CDR3 is 16 residues. Losses at the gene ends were 3 bases for V and 0 bases for J; bases not matched to a gene: 5. The germline V gene has CDR1 MRHNA and CDR2 SNTAGT. This CDR3 reads CASSEYYRGSTDTQYF. Here the CDR3 DNA reads TGTGCCAGCAGTGAATATTACAGGGGGAGCACAGATACGCAGTATTTT.

A single count supports this clone. The rearrangement joins TRBV27 to TRBJ2-2; 11 bases map to TRBD2. Germline loops: CDR1 MNHEY, CDR2 SMNVEV (reference sequence). The J segment lost 0 bases and the V segment lost 6 bases, leaving 12 bases of the junction unmatched. The CDR3 runs 19 residues. The CDR3 DNA reads as TGTGCCAGCAGCTTAGCGGGGGGGCTTAAGCGCGCGAACACCGGGGAGCTGTTTTTT. It specifies CASSLAGGLKRANTGELFF.